This is a list of T cell receptor beta chains from one sample in a study of blood T cell repertoires in COVID-19. Data came from immunoSEQ multiplex PCR; TCRdb stores just in-frame clones and leaves some out. This sample has about 300,000 clones; around 90% occur once, and the top ten carry under 6.5%. The sequenced sample was peripheral blood. These receptor sequences come from a young man who had recovered from COVID-19. CDR3s include the opening cysteine and the closing phenylalanine or tryptophan. The order of the fields is CDR3 length, D gene, clone size, V gene, J gene, CDR3 DNA, CDR3 protein. A D gene is named only where the DNA matches it firmly. Clone size appears in some rows only: once, few, many, or a class for an expanded clone.

length: 14; D: TRBD2; size: -; V: TRBV7-2; J: TRBJ2-7; DNA: TGTGCCAGCAGCTCGGGACTAGCGAGCGACGAGCAGTACTTC; CDR3: CASSSGLASDEQYF
length: 15; D: -; size: -; V: TRBV18; J: TRBJ1-4; DNA: TGTGCCAGCTCACCTGGGGGCTTACCTAATGAAAAACTGTTTTTT; CDR3: CASSPGGLPNEKLFF
length: 12; D: TRBD1; size: -; V: TRBV12-3/TRBV12-4; J: TRBJ2-1; DNA: TGTGCCACGGGACAGCACGTCGGTGAGCAGTTCTTC; CDR3: CATGQHVGEQFF
length: 14; D: TRBD1; size: -; V: TRBV27; J: TRBJ1-2; DNA: TGTGCCAGCTCACCCAGGGGGCGAAATTATGGCTACACCTTC; CDR3: CASSPRGRNYGYTF
length: 16; D: -; size: -; V: TRBV9; J: TRBJ2-2; DNA: TGTGCCAGCAGCGCGGGGGGACACCCGAACACCGGGGAGCTGTTTTTT; CDR3: CASSAGGHPNTGELFF
length: 16; D: TRBD2; size: once; V: TRBV7-6; J: TRBJ2-3; DNA: TGTGCCAGCAGCCTGGGACTAGCGGGGGCCGGGGATACGCAGTATTTT; CDR3: CASSLGLAGAGDTQYF
length: 14; D: -; size: -; V: TRBV11-2; J: TRBJ1-2; DNA: TGTGCCAGCAGCTTAGAACATCCTAACTATGGCTACACCTTC; CDR3: CASSLEHPNYGYTF
length: 17; D: -; size: -; V: TRBV6-1; J: TRBJ1-5; DNA: TGTGCCAGCAGTGAAGCGGGGTCCGGGGAGTGGAGTCAGCCCCAGCATTTT; CDR3: CASSEAGSGEWSQPQHF
length: 15; D: -; size: -; V: TRBV7-8; J: TRBJ2-7; DNA: TGTGCCAGCAGCTTAGTTGATGTGACTTACTACGAGCAGTACTTC; CDR3: CASSLVDVTYYEQYF
length: 16; D: -; size: -; V: TRBV9; J: TRBJ2-6; DNA: TGTGCCAGCAGCGTAGTGATGAGCTCTGGGGCCAACGTCCTGACTTTC; CDR3: CASSVVMSSGANVLTF
length: 14; D: TRBD1; size: -; V: TRBV7-8; J: TRBJ2-7; DNA: TGTGCCAGCAGCCCAGGACAGGGGCCCTACGAGCAGTACTTC; CDR3: CASSPGQGPYEQYF
length: 14; D: -; size: -; V: TRBV7-9; J: TRBJ1-1; DNA: TGTGCCAGCAGCCCCGGGAGGATGAACACTGAAGCTTTCTTT; CDR3: CASSPGRMNTEAFF
length: 12; D: -; size: -; V: TRBV7-9; J: TRBJ1-1; DNA: TGTGCCAGCAGCTTAGTCTACACTGAAGCTTTCTTT; CDR3: CASSLVYTEAFF
length: 15; D: TRBD2; size: -; V: TRBV6-2/TRBV6-3; J: TRBJ2-7; DNA: TGTGCCAGCAGTCAGCCGGTAGGAGGCGGGAGTGAGCAGTACTTC; CDR3: CASSQPVGGGSEQYF
length: 13; D: TRBD1; size: once; V: TRBV30; J: TRBJ1-2; DNA: TGTGCCTGGAGTCCGACAGGGCAAGACGGCTACACCTTC; CDR3: CAWSPTGQDGYTF
length: 15; D: -; size: -; V: TRBV7-2; J: TRBJ1-1; DNA: TGTGCCAGCAGCGCCCAGAGAGCAGGCAACACTGAAGCTTTCTTT; CDR3: CASSAQRAGNTEAFF
length: 17; D: TRBD1; size: -; V: TRBV14; J: TRBJ1-3; DNA: TGTGCCAGCAGCCAACTCACAGGGGCGGTCGGTGGAAACACCATATATTTT; CDR3: CASSQLTGAVGGNTIYF
length: 18; D: -; size: -; V: TRBV4-1; J: TRBJ2-7; DNA: TGCGCCAGCAGCCACCCCGGGGCAGGGGCCTCCTCCCCCTCCGAGCAGTACTTC; CDR3: CASSHPGAGASSPSEQYF
length: 15; D: TRBD1; size: many; V: TRBV5-1; J: TRBJ1-3; DNA: TGCGCCAGCAGCGGTGGGGACAGCTCTGGAAACACCATATATTTT; CDR3: CASSGGDSSGNTIYF
length: 16; D: TRBD2; size: -; V: TRBV5-1; J: TRBJ2-1; DNA: TGCGCCAGCCAACCCCTTGGACTAGCGGGGTCCAATGAGCAGTTCTTC; CDR3: CASQPLGLAGSNEQFF
length: 15; D: -; size: few; V: TRBV7-9; J: TRBJ2-1; DNA: TGTGCCAGCACCAATAGCTGGGCTAGCGATCATGAGCAGTTCTTC; CDR3: CASTNSWASDHEQFF
length: 18; D: -; size: -; V: TRBV6-2/TRBV6-3; J: TRBJ1-4; DNA: TGTGCCAGCAGTTACGATATCCCGGACAGCGCAACTAATGAAAAACTGTTTTTT; CDR3: CASSYDIPDSATNEKLFF
length: 20; D: -; size: -; V: TRBV21-1; J: TRBJ2-3; DNA: TGTGCCAGCAGCCCTCAACTCCCGGGACTAGCGCGAACTAGCACAGATACGCAGTATTTT; CDR3: CASSPQLPGLARTSTDTQYF
length: 14; D: TRBD1; size: -; V: TRBV19; J: TRBJ1-1; DNA: TGTGCCAGTAGTTCGGGACAGGGGTACACTGAAGCTTTCTTT; CDR3: CASSSGQGYTEAFF